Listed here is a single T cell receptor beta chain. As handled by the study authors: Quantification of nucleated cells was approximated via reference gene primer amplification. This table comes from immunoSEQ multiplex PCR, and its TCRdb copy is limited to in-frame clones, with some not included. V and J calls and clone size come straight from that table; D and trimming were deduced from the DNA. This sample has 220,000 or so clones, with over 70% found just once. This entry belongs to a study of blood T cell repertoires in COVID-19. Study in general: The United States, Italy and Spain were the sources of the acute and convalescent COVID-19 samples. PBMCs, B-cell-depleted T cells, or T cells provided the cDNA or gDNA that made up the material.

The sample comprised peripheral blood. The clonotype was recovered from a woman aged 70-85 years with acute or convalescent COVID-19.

The CDR3 sequence is CAWATGSEQYF. CDR3 nucleotides: TGTGCCTGGGCGACAGGGAGCGAGCAGTACTTC. J is TRBJ2-7 and V is TRBV30; 7 nucleotides line up with TRBD1. There are 11 residues in the CDR3. Germline lookup yields CDR1 GTSNPN and CDR2 SVGIG (reference sequence). After removal of 5 bases from V and 6 bases from J, the junction contained 4 bases not matched to a gene.